These 20 T cell receptor beta chains came from one sample sequenced in a study of technical replicates of blood from several donors. Assay used: immunoSEQ multiplex PCR; TCRdb lists only in-frame clones, some missing. The sample holds about 81,000 clones, 90% to 98% seen once. Sequencing used T cells isolated from PBMCs. These receptors all stem from a human donor in good health.

This sequence joins TRBV4-1 and TRBJ2-7; 8 positions agree with TRBD1. Trimming at V came to 1 base and at J to 12 bases, leaving 8 bases not matched to a gene. From germline, CDR1 is MGHRA and CDR2 YSYEKL. The CDR3 has 13 amino acids. CDR3 in amino acids: CASSQGLSDRAYF. DNA for the CDR3: TGCGCCAGCAGCCAAGGTCTGTCGGACAGGGCGTACTTC.

This sequence joins TRBV5-6 and TRBJ1-1; the D gene is possibly TRBD1 (6 bases). The CDR3 extends over 15 amino acids. Per germline, CDR1 SGHDT and CDR2 YYEEEE. V lost 4 bases and J lost 7, with 20 bases in between. CDR3 DNA: TGTGCCAGCAGCCCGAAGGACAGCTGGTTCCGTGAAGCTTTCTTT. Amino acids: CASSPKDSWFREAFF.

The chain employs TRBV5-4 and TRBJ1-2; D might be TRBD1 (5 bases). The ends were cut back, 3 bases at V and 1 base at J, with 10 bases in the middle. This CDR3 is 14 amino acids long. Germline CDR1 is SGHNT and CDR2 is YYREEE (reference sequence). The DNA of the CDR3 is TGTGCCAGCAGCTCGACAGTCTTTAACTATGGCTACACCTTC. It specifies CASSSTVFNYGYTF.

The rearrangement links TRBV10-1 to TRBJ2-7; TRBD1 matches 7 bases. V lost 6 bases to trimming and J lost 5 bases; unmatched junction nucleotides: 7. The length of the CDR3 is 13 residues. Germline V lookup: CDR1 WNHNN, CDR2 SYGVQD (reference sequence). This chain's CDR3 is CASSETGSDEQYF. Here the CDR3 DNA reads TGCGCCAGCAGCGAGACAGGGTCGGACGAGCAGTACTTC.

The rearrangement links TRBV18 to TRBJ2-2, with 7 bases aligning to TRBD1. Germline V CDR1 and CDR2: KGHSH, LQKENI. V shed 6 bases, J shed 5 bases, and the junction held 15 bases outside the gene matches. The CDR3 extends over 17 amino acids. CDR3 residues: CASSFSLTGAGTGELFF. The CDR3 DNA sequence: TGTGCCAGCTCCTTCAGCCTTACAGGGGCCGGGACCGGGGAGCTGTTTTTT.

The chain is built from TRBV15 and TRBJ2-2; 12 bases agree with TRBD1. The V segment lost 1 base and the J segment 5 bases; nucleotides outside the gene matches: 5. This CDR3 is built from 17 residues. Germline CDR1 LNHNV, CDR2 YYDKDF (reference sequence). This CDR3 is CATSRGRDRGRTGELFF. CDR3 nucleotide sequence: TGTGCCACCAGCAGAGGTCGGGACAGGGGGCGAACCGGGGAGCTGTTTTTT.

The chain has TRBV7-2 and TRBJ2-1; 9 bases are shared with TRBD1. The ends lost 5 bases at V and 4 bases at J; junction bases unmatched: 6. Germline V gene data show CDR1 as SGHTA and CDR2 as FQGNSA. The CDR3 is made up of 15 amino acids. The CDR3 loop reads CASSRPGTGYNEQFF. The DNA of the CDR3 is TGTGCCAGCAGCCGTCCCGGGACAGGGTACAATGAGCAGTTCTTC.

This sequence joins TRBV5-1 and TRBJ1-4; D may be TRBD1 (5 bases). Germline-derived CDR1 and CDR2 are SGHRS and YFSETQ. V was cut by 1 base and J by 1 base, with 8 bases left in between. CDR3 length: 15 amino acids. The CDR3 sequence: CASSLLGGTNEKLFF. CDR3 nucleotide sequence: TGCGCCAGCAGCTTGCTGGGGGGAACTAATGAAAAACTGTTTTTT.

V gene TRBV5-6 combines with J gene TRBJ2-2; 8 bases line up with TRBD2. J was trimmed by 5 bases and V by 3 bases; bases with no gene match: 3. The CDR3 is 14 residues long. Looked up from germline, CDR1 is SGHDT and CDR2 is YYEEEE. CDR3 nucleotide sequence: TGTGCCAGCAGCTCCGGGGGGGGGACCGGGGAGCTGTTTTTT. Amino acids: CASSSGGGTGELFF.

V and J are TRBV30 and TRBJ1-2; D unclear. V lost 0 bases and J 1 base, leaving 15 bases between the germline ends. CDR1 is GTSNPN, CDR2 SVGIG, per germline (reference sequence). CDR3 length: 16 amino acids. The DNA of the CDR3 is TGTGCCTGGAGTGTACCCCCACGGTCCATTAACTATGGCTACACCTTC. It codes for CAWSVPPRSINYGYTF.

CDR3 amino acids: CASSSVGQGATDTQYF. The CDR3 DNA reads TGTGCCAGCAGCTCCGTCGGACAGGGGGCCACAGATACGCAGTATTTT. The chain combines TRBV7-9 with TRBJ2-3; 11 nucleotides line up with TRBD1. CDR3 length equals 16 residues. V gave up 4 bases and J gave up 2 bases; unmatched junction bases: 5. From germline, CDR1 is SEHNR and CDR2 FQNEAQ (reference sequence).

This clone was seen a few times. The chain joins TRBV2 to TRBJ1-6; D ambiguous. Germline V gene data show CDR1 as SNHLY and CDR2 as FYNNEI. The V end lost 5 bases, the J end lost 9 bases, and 8 bases lay between the germline ends. This CDR3 has 12 residues. The CDR3 bases are TGTGCCAGCAGTCTAGTAGGTTCACCCCTCCACTTT. This translates into CASSLVGSPLHF.

The V and J genes are TRBV4-1 and TRBJ1-2; D gene unclear. The germline V gene encodes CDR1 MGHRA and CDR2 YSYEKL. V lost 1 base, J lost 4 bases, and 10 bases lay in between. CDR3 length: 14 amino acids. DNA of the CDR3: TGCGCCAGCAGCCAAGTCTCATCGGTCTATGGCTACACCTTC. Translating it yields CASSQVSSVYGYTF.

The sample holds one count of this clone. The chain couples TRBV4-2 to TRBJ1-2, with 10 bases aligning to TRBD1. Trimming removed 3 bases from V and 3 bases from J; junction bases left unmatched: 1. The germline V gene encodes CDR1 LGHNA and CDR2 YNFKEQ. The CDR3 extends over 14 amino acids. This CDR3 reads CASSQTGGDYGYTF. The CDR3 nucleotides are TGTGCCAGCAGCCAGACAGGGGGCGACTATGGCTACACCTTC.

This rearrangement joins TRBV5-1 to TRBJ2-5; 7 bases are a match to TRBD2. Germline V gene lookup returns CDR1 SGHRS and CDR2 YFSETQ. V lost 5 bases to trimming and J lost 1 base; unmatched junction nucleotides: 8. The CDR3 covers 15 residues. The CDR3 loop is CASRQSGTTQETQYF. CDR3 DNA: TGCGCCAGCAGACAGTCCGGGACTACCCAAGAGACCCAGTACTTC.

J is TRBJ2-7 and V is TRBV29-1; 8 bases are shared with TRBD1. The CDR3 sequence is 12 residues long. V shed 7 bases and J 3 bases; nucleotides not matched to a gene: 5. Germline lookup yields CDR1 SQVTM and CDR2 ANQGSEA. The CDR3 protein is CSATGGGYEQYF. Here the CDR3 DNA reads TGCAGCGCTACAGGGGGAGGCTACGAGCAGTACTTC.

The V call is TRBV6-1, the J call TRBJ2-7, with 12 bases that match TRBD1. This CDR3 region has 15 residues. CDR1 is MNHNS and CDR2 is SASEGT in the germline V gene. After removal of 2 bases from V and 6 bases from J, the junction contained 5 bases not matched to a gene. CDR3 DNA sequence: TGTGCCAGCAGTGAAAAGGGACAGGGGGCTTCCGAGCAGTACTTC. Encoded protein: CASSEKGQGASEQYF.

The CDR3 nucleotides read TGTGCCAGCAGTTACTCGACAGGACAGGGGATACGTGGCTACACCTTC. It codes for CASSYSTGQGIRGYTF. The chain recombines TRBV6-5 with TRBJ1-2; TRBD1 matches 9 bases. Germline trimming cut 0 bases from V and 7 bases from J; bases unmatched to any gene: 9. Germline V gene lookup returns CDR1 MNHEY and CDR2 SVGAGI. This CDR3 region has 16 residues.

V and J are TRBV15 and TRBJ2-5; no definite D call. Deletions cut 3 bases from V and 5 bases from J, with 10 bases between. Germline V gives CDR1 LNHNV, CDR2 YYDKDF (reference sequence). This CDR3 spans 13 amino acids. The CDR3 DNA reads as TGTGCCACCAGCAGGGCCTTGCTGGAGACCCAGTACTTC. Translating it yields CATSRALLETQYF.

This rearrangement joins TRBV4-1 to TRBJ2-1; 13 nucleotides align to TRBD2. The CDR3 length is 18 residues. The trim removed 1 base at V and 6 bases at J, leaving 9 bases unmatched. Germline lookup yields CDR1 MGHRA and CDR2 YSYEKL. Here the CDR3 reads CASSQGTSGGAKVNEQFF. The DNA of the CDR3 is TGCGCCAGCAGCCAAGGAACTAGCGGGGGGGCCAAAGTCAATGAGCAGTTCTTC.